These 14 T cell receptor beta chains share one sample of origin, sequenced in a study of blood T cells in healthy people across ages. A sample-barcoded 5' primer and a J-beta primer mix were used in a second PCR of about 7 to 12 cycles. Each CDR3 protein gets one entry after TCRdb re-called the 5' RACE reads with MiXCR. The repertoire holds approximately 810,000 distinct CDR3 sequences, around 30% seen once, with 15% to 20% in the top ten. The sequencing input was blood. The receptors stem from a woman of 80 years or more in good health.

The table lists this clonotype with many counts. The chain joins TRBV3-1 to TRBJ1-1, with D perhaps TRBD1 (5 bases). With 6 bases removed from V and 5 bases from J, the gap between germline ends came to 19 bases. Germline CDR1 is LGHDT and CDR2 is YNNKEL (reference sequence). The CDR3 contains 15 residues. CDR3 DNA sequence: TGTGCCAGCAGGCACTTAGGGGCCTCGGGGACTGAAGCTTTCTTT. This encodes CASRHLGASGTEAFF.

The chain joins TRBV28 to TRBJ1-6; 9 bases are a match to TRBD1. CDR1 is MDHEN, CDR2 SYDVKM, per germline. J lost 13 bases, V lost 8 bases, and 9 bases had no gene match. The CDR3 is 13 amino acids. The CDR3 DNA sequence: TGTGCCAGCGGGAGACAGGGGGATTTTCCCCTCCACTTT. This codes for CASGRQGDFPLHF.

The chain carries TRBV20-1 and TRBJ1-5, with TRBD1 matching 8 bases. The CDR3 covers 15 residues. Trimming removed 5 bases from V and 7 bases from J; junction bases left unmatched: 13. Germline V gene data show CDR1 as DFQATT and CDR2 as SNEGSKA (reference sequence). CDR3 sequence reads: CSAPGAGGAGQPQHF. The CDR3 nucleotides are TGCAGTGCTCCTGGGGCAGGGGGCGCGGGACAGCCCCAGCATTTT.

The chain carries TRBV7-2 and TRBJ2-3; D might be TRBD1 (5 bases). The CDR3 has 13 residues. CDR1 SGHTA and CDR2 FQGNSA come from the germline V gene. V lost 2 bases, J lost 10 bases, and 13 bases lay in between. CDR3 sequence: CASSLSEDIAQYF. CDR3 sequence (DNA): TGTGCCAGCAGCTTATCCGAGGACATTGCGCAGTATTTT.

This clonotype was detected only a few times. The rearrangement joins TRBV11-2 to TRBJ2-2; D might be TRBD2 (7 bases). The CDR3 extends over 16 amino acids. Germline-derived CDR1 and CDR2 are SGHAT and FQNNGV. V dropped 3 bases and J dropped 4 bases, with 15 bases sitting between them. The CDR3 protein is CASSFGGGASTGELFF. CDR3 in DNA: TGTGCCAGCAGCTTTGGTGGGGGGGCTAGCACCGGGGAGCTGTTTTTT.

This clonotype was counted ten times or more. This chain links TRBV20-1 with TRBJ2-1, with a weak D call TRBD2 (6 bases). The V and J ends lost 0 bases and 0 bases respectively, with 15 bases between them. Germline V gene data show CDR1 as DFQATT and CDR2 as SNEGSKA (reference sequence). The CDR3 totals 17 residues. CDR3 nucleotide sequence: TGCAGTGCTAGAGATACCGCGGGAAGGGTCTCCTACAATGAGCAGTTCTTC. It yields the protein CSARDTAGRVSYNEQFF.

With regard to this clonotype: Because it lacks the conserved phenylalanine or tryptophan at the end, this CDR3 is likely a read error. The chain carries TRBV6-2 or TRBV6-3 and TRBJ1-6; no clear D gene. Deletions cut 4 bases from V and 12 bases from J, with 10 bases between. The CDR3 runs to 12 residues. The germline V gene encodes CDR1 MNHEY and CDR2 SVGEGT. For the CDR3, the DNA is TGTGCCAGCAGTTCCTTAAGGTTACCCCTCCACTTG. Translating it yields CASSSLRLPLHL.

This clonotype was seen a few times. CDR3 protein: CASSLDRGDTEAFF. Written as DNA, the CDR3 is TGTGCCAGCAGCTTGGACAGGGGGGACACTGAAGCTTTCTTT. The chain joins TRBV5-5 to TRBJ1-1; TRBD1 aligns across 8 bases. The CDR3 consists of 14 residues. Germline V gene sequence: CDR1 SGHKS, CDR2 YYEKEE (reference sequence). V was clipped by 0 bases and J by 3 bases; unmatched bases: 1.

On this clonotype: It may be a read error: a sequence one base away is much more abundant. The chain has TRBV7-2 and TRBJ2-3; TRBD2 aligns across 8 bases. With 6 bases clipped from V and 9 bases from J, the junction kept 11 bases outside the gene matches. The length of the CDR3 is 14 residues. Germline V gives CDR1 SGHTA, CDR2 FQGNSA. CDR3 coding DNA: TGTGCCAGCAGGACTAGCGAACCAACCGGGACGCAGTATTTT. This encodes CASRTSEPTGTQYF.

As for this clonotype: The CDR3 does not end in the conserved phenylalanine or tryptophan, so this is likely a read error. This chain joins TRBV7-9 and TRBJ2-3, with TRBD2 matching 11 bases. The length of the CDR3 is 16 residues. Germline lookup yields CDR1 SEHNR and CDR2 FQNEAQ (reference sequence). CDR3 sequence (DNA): TGTGCTAGCAGCTTTAGCGGGGGGGCTTGGCGAGATACGCAGTATTTA. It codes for CASSFSGGAWRDTQYL.

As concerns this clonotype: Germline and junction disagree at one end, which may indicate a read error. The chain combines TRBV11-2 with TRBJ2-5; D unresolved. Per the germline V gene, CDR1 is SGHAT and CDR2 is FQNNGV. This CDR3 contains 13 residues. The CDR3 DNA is TGTGCCAGCAGCTTAGGGTCTCAAGAGACCCGGTACTTC. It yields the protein CASSLGSQETRYF.

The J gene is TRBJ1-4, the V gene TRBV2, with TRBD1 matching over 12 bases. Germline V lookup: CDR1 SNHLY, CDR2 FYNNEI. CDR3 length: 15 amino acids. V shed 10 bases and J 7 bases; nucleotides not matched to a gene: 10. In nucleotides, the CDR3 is TGTGCCACCCTGCGACCGGGACAGGGGGCTGAAAAACTGTTTTTT. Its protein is CATLRPGQGAEKLFF.

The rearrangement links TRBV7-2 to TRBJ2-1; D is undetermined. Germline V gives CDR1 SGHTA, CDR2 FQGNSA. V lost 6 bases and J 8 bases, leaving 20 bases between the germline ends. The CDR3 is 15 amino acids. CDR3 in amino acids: CASSQASNSWDEQFF. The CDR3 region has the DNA TGTGCCAGCAGTCAGGCCTCCAACTCATGGGATGAGCAGTTCTTC.

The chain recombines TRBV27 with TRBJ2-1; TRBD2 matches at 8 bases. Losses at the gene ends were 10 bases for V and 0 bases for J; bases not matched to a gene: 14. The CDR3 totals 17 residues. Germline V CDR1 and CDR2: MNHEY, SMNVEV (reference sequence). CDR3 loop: CATRLLSGASSYNEQFF. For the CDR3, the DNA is TGTGCCACCAGACTCCTTAGCGGGGCGAGCTCCTACAATGAGCAGTTCTTC.